These 30 T cell receptor beta chains share one sample of origin, sequenced in a study of blood T cell repertoires in COVID-19. Repertoires were generated with immunoSEQ multiplex PCR, while TCRdb's copy carries only in-frame clones and drops some. The sample consists of roughly 220,000 clones, approximately 83% of them appearing once. Sequencing used PBMCs or T cells enriched from blood (not recorded which). These receptors were obtained from a woman in her thirties or forties with acute COVID-19.

This rearrangement joins TRBV9 to TRBJ2-1, with 9 bases fitting TRBD2. V shed 0 bases and J 8 bases; nucleotides not matched to a gene: 6. The germline V gene has CDR1 SGDLS and CDR2 YYNGEE. This CDR3 is built from 15 residues. DNA of the CDR3: TGTGCCAGCAGCGTAGAAGTAGCGGGAGCAGATGAGCAGTTCTTC. This encodes CASSVEVAGADEQFF.

This rearrangement joins TRBV28 to TRBJ2-7; a weak D match, TRBD1 (5 bases). The CDR3 runs 15 residues. Trimming took 4 bases from V and 2 from J, leaving 15 bases between them. From germline, CDR1 is MDHEN and CDR2 SYDVKM. Here the CDR3 DNA reads TGTGCCAGCAGTTCCGCCCAGGGTCTTACCTACGAGCAGTACTTC. It specifies CASSSAQGLTYEQYF.

The V gene is TRBV6-6, the J gene TRBJ2-1, with TRBD1 matching over 10 bases. Per germline, CDR1 MNHNY and CDR2 SVGAGI (reference sequence). Unmatched junction bases numbered 5, after V lost 5 bases and J lost 4 bases. The CDR3 runs 15 residues. The CDR3 loop is CASSAGTGDYNEQFF. CDR3 DNA: TGTGCCAGCAGTGCCGGGACAGGGGATTACAATGAGCAGTTCTTC.

This clone was counted a single time. The chain has TRBV19 and TRBJ2-7; perhaps TRBD1 as D (5 bases). CDR3 size: 13 residues. The germline CDR1 and CDR2 sequences are LNHDA and SQIVND (reference sequence). Trimming left V 0 bases short and J 6 bases short, with 9 bases between. CDR3: CASSIDNGAEQYF. The CDR3 coding sequence is TGTGCCAGTAGTATAGATAATGGGGCCGAGCAGTACTTC.

The rearrangement joins TRBV19 to TRBJ1-5; TRBD1 matches at 7 bases. Trimming at V came to 6 bases and at J to 6 bases, leaving 2 bases not matched to a gene. In germline, CDR1 is LNHDA, CDR2 SQIVND (reference sequence). There are 12 residues in the CDR3. Here the CDR3 reads CASRTGSQPQHF. The CDR3 DNA follows: TGTGCCAGTAGGACAGGGAGTCAGCCCCAGCATTTT. Full variable domain (rest looked up from reference TRBV19 and TRBJ1-5): DGGITQSPKYLFRKEGQNVTLSCEQNLNHDAMYWYRQDPGQGLRLIYYSQIVNDFQKGDIAEGYSVSREKKESFPLTVTSAQKNPTAFYLCASRTGSQPQHFGDGTRLSIL.

The chain is built from TRBV5-1 and TRBJ1-1; possible D gene TRBD1, 6 bases. CDR1 SGHRS and CDR2 YFSETQ come from the germline V gene. V dropped 1 base and J dropped 8 bases, with 12 bases sitting between them. The CDR3 covers 13 residues. Written as DNA, the CDR3 is TGCGCCAGCAGCTTGAGGGGGAATCCCGAAGCTTTCTTT. Translating gives CASSLRGNPEAFF.

The CDR3 sequence is CSVGAGNGVDEQFF. CDR3 coding DNA: TGCAGCGTTGGAGCGGGAAATGGTGTTGATGAGCAGTTCTTC. The V and J genes are TRBV29-1 and TRBJ2-1; 7 positions match TRBD2. The CDR3 contains 14 residues. The V and J ends lost 4 bases and 8 bases, in that order; junction bases with no gene match: 11. Germline loops: CDR1 SQVTM, CDR2 ANQGSEA.

The gene calls are TRBV18 and TRBJ2-7, with 8 bases matching TRBD1. Germline CDR1 reads KGHSH; CDR2 reads LQKENI. The CDR3 is made up of 13 amino acids. The trim removed 4 bases at V and 5 bases at J, leaving 4 bases unmatched. In DNA form, the CDR3 reads TGTGCCAGCTCACGGACAGGGTTTGACGAGCAGTACTTC. It encodes CASSRTGFDEQYF. Full variable domain (remainder filled in from reference TRBV18 and TRBJ2-7): NAGVMQNPRHLVRRRGQEARLRCSPMKGHSHVYWYRQLPEEGLKFMVYLQKENIIDESGMPKERFSAEFPKEGPSILRIQQVVRGDSAAYFCASSRTGFDEQYFGPGTRLTVT.

The chain couples TRBV14 to TRBJ2-7, with D possibly matching TRBD1 (6 bases). V lost 2 bases and J lost 3, with 17 bases in between. Germline lookup yields CDR1 SGHDN and CDR2 FVKESK. The CDR3 contains 16 residues. CDR3 DNA: TGTGCCAGCAGCCAATTTCCTCGAGGCAGGGGCTACGAGCAGTACTTC. It yields the protein CASSQFPRGRGYEQYF.

The rearrangement links TRBV21-1 to TRBJ2-3; the table assigns TRBD2, which was not confirmed against the DNA. TRBV21-1 is listed as a pseudogene. This CDR3 spans 17 amino acids. CDR3 coding DNA: TGTGCCAGCAGCAAGAGAGTGAGGAGGGGGGGCCCCGGTACGCAGTATTTT. This encodes CASSKRVRRGGPGTQYF.

The gene calls are TRBV2 and TRBJ2-2, with D uncertain. CDR3 length equals 14 residues. Germline loops: CDR1 SNHLY, CDR2 FYNNEI. Trimming cost V 5 bases and J 5 bases, with 12 bases left between them. In nucleotides, the CDR3 is TGTGCCAGCAGTATCCGAGCCCCTACCGGGGAGCTGTTTTTT. Its translation is CASSIRAPTGELFF.

The CDR3 sequence is CSAPSGRGEQYF. The CDR3 bases are TGCAGCGCCCCCTCCGGCAGGGGGGAGCAGTACTTC. This chain uses TRBV29-1 with TRBJ2-7, with 7 positions matching TRBD1. The CDR3 runs to 12 residues. Germline CDR1 and CDR2: SQVTM and ANQGSEA. J gave up 7 bases and V 7 bases, and 10 bases lay outside the gene matches.

The genes are TRBV11-3 and TRBJ1-1, with 8 bases matching TRBD1. The ends lost 4 bases at V and 5 bases at J; junction bases unmatched: 6. CDR3 length: 14 amino acids. Germline V lookup: CDR1 SGHNT, CDR2 YENEEA. The CDR3 here is CASSSRGPGTEAFF. CDR3 nucleotide sequence: TGTGCCAGCAGCTCCAGGGGGCCAGGGACTGAAGCTTTCTTT.

This rearrangement joins TRBV7-2 to TRBJ2-1; D remains unclear. Germline V gives CDR1 SGHTA, CDR2 FQGNSA. Trimming left V 6 bases short and J 11 bases short, with 20 bases between. This CDR3 region has 14 residues. The CDR3 here is CASRPNIQAWKQFF. The CDR3 nucleotides are TGTGCCAGCAGGCCTAACATTCAGGCTTGGAAGCAGTTCTTC.

The chain uses TRBV12-3 or TRBV12-4 and TRBJ1-6, with D perhaps TRBD1 (6 bases). This CDR3 is built from 13 residues. Trimming left V 4 bases short and J 8 bases short, with 9 bases between. The CDR3 spells CASSSQGYSPLHF. DNA of the CDR3: TGTGCCAGCAGTTCCCAGGGGTATTCACCCCTCCACTTT.

The chain couples TRBV5-1 to TRBJ2-7; a weak D match, TRBD1 (6 bases). CDR1 is SGHRS and CDR2 is YFSETQ in the germline V gene. V was cut by 4 bases and J by 3 bases, with 17 bases left in between. CDR3 length: 15 amino acids. This chain's CDR3 is CASSHSDRLYYEQYF. The CDR3 DNA sequence: TGCGCCAGCAGCCACAGCGACAGGCTCTACTACGAGCAGTACTTC.

The chain couples TRBV7-2 to TRBJ1-6, with D possibly being TRBD1 (5 bases). CDR3 length: 14 residues. V lost 2 bases to trimming and J lost 6 bases, with 8 bases between them. Per the germline V gene, CDR1 is SGHTA and CDR2 is FQGNSA. The CDR3 is CASSLKGLNSPLHF. The CDR3 coding sequence is TGTGCCAGCAGCTTAAAGGGGCTTAATTCACCCCTCCACTTT.

This chain connects TRBV28 to TRBJ1-4, with TRBD1 matching 7 bases. The germline gives CDR1 MDHEN, CDR2 SYDVKM. CDR3 size: 15 residues. The V and J ends lost 6 bases and 3 bases, in that order; junction bases with no gene match: 7. This chain's CDR3 is CASSFGGGPNEKLFF. The CDR3 nucleotides are TGTGCCAGCAGCTTCGGAGGGGGCCCTAATGAAAAACTGTTTTTT.

The chain has TRBV19 and TRBJ1-2; D ambiguous. The CDR3 covers 14 residues. Germline V lookup: CDR1 LNHDA, CDR2 SQIVND (reference sequence). The V and J ends lost 5 bases and 2 bases respectively, with 12 bases between them. The CDR3 is CASSYPRQNYGYTF. The CDR3 DNA reads TGTGCCAGTAGTTACCCCCGTCAGAACTATGGCTACACCTTC. Combining the CDR3 with reference TRBV19 and TRBJ1-2 gives the whole variable domain DGGITQSPKYLFRKEGQNVTLSCEQNLNHDAMYWYRQDPGQGLRLIYYSQIVNDFQKGDIAEGYSVSREKKESFPLTVTSAQKNPTAFYLCASSYPRQNYGYTFGSGTRLTVV.

The chain combines TRBV2 with TRBJ1-6; D remains unclear. Germline V gene data show CDR1 as SNHLY and CDR2 as FYNNEI. This CDR3 has 14 residues. V was clipped by 7 bases and J by 10 bases, with 17 bases between them. The CDR3 reads CASTNRVQGSPLHF. DNA for the CDR3: TGTGCCAGCACTAACCGGGTCCAAGGCTCACCCCTCCACTTT.

The chain links TRBV4-1 to TRBJ2-1; the match to TRBD2 covers 8 bases. V trimming: 0 bases; J trimming: 6 bases; junction bases outside the gene matches: 4. Germline CDR1 reads MGHRA; CDR2 reads YSYEKL. The CDR3 contains 15 residues. CDR3 in amino acids: CASSQDPGGGNEQFF. CDR3 bases: TGCGCCAGCAGCCAAGATCCCGGGGGGGGCAATGAGCAGTTCTTC.

This sequence joins TRBV6-2 or TRBV6-3 and TRBJ2-1; D might be TRBD2 (5 bases). CDR1 and CDR2 from the germline V gene are MNHEY and SVGEGT. The CDR3 contains 15 residues. The V end was cut by 0 bases, the J end by 1 base, with 7 bases between. Here the CDR3 reads CASSYSRRSYNEQFF. The DNA for the CDR3 is TGTGCCAGCAGTTACTCGAGGAGGTCCTACAATGAGCAGTTCTTC.

This sequence joins TRBV27 and TRBJ2-5, with 10 bases identical to TRBD1. The CDR3 totals 15 residues. V shed 4 bases, J shed 5 bases, and the junction held 7 bases outside the gene matches. Germline CDR1 MNHEY, CDR2 SMNVEV (reference sequence). As DNA, the CDR3 is TGTGCCAGCAGTTCTCGACAGGGGGCGAGGGAGACCCAGTACTTC. Translated: CASSSRQGARETQYF.

The V call is TRBV27, the J call TRBJ1-1; D not resolved. Trimming removed 5 bases from V and 0 bases from J, with 16 bases in between. Germline loops: CDR1 MNHEY, CDR2 SMNVEV (reference sequence). This CDR3 is built from 16 residues. CDR3 coding DNA: TGTGCCAGCAGTCCCGATTTATTATACATGAACACTGAAGCTTTCTTT. It is translated as CASSPDLLYMNTEAFF.

This chain connects TRBV5-1 to TRBJ2-7; TRBD1 aligns across 8 bases. Trimming at V came to 4 bases and at J to 5 bases, leaving 5 bases not matched to a gene. CDR3 length: 13 amino acids. The germline gives CDR1 SGHRS, CDR2 YFSETQ. CDR3 sequence: CASSLDRAHEQYF. The DNA for the CDR3 is TGCGCCAGCAGCCTGGACAGGGCCCACGAGCAGTACTTC.

The chain links TRBV5-1 to TRBJ1-5; D remains unclear. The CDR3 loop spans 10 amino acids. CDR1 SGHRS and CDR2 YFSETQ come from the germline V gene. The V end was cut by 2 bases, the J end by 14 bases, with 8 bases between. CDR3 amino acids: CASSLIEEHF. In DNA, the CDR3 is TGCGCCAGCAGCTTAATTGAGGAGCATTTT.

This chain's CDR3 is CASSSPRVPNEKLFF. The CDR3 region has the DNA TGTGCCAGCAGCTCCCCCAGGGTGCCTAATGAAAAACTGTTTTTT. The chain has TRBV11-2 and TRBJ1-4; TRBD1 might be the D (5 bases). This CDR3 contains 15 residues. Per germline, CDR1 SGHAT and CDR2 FQNNGV. Deletions cut 4 bases from V and 3 bases from J, with 12 bases between.

This clone was counted a few times. V usage is TRBV29-1 and J usage is TRBJ1-5; TRBD1 is a possible D gene (6 bases). CDR1 SQVTM and CDR2 ANQGSEA come from the germline V gene. The CDR3 is 13 residues long. CDR3 sequence (DNA): TGCCGCGCCGGGGGGGGGCAGGGTCAGCCCCAGCATTTT. Its translation: CRAGGGQGQPQHF.

The chain carries TRBV12-3 or TRBV12-4 and TRBJ1-1; D is ambiguous. V dropped 6 bases and J dropped 0 bases, with 5 bases sitting between them. This CDR3 contains 12 residues. CDR3: CASSFLNTEAFF. CDR3 DNA sequence: TGTGCCAGCAGCTTCTTGAACACTGAAGCTTTCTTT.

This clone showed up just once. V and J are TRBV9 and TRBJ2-1; TRBD2 aligns across 9 bases. V was pared by 4 bases and J by 7 bases, with 21 bases of the junction left unmatched. This CDR3 comprises 19 residues. Germline V gene lookup returns CDR1 SGDLS and CDR2 YYNGEE. The CDR3 sequence is CASSPTSGLRRSEWNEQFF. The CDR3 region has the DNA TGTGCCAGCAGCCCAACTAGCGGGCTCCGCCGTTCGGAATGGAATGAGCAGTTCTTC.